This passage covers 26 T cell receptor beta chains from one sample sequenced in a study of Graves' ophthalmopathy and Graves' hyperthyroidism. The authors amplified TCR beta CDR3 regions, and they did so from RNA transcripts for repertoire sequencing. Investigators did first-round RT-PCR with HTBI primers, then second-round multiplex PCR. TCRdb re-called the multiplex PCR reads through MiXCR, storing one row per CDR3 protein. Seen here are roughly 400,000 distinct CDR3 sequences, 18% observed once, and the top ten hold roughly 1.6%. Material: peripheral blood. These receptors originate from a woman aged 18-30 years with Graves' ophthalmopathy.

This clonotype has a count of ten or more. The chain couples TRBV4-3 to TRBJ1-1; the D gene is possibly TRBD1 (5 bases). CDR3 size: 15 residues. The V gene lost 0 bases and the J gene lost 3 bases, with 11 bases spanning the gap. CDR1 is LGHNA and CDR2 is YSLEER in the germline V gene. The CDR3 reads CASSQDWGGYTEAFF. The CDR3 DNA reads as TGCGCCAGCAGCCAAGATTGGGGCGGGTACACTGAAGCTTTCTTT.

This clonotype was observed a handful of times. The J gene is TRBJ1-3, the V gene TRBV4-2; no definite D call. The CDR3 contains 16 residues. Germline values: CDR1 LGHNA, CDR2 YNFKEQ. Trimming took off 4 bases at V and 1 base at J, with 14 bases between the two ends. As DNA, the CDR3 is TGTGCCAGCAGCCCTACGGAGCTTAGGTCTGGAAACACCATATATTTT. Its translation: CASSPTELRSGNTIYF.

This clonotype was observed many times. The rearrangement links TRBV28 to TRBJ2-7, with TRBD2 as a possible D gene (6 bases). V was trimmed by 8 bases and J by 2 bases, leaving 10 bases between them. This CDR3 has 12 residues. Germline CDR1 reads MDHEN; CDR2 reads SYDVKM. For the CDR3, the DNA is TGTGCCAGCCAAGGAGGGGCCTACGAGCAGTACTTC. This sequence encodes CASQGGAYEQYF.

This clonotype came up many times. The CDR3 bases are TGTGCCAGCAGCGAGGGACAGGGTTCCCGCGAGCAGTACTTC. Its translation: CASSEGQGSREQYF. The chain combines TRBV11-2 with TRBJ2-7; TRBD1 agrees at 9 bases. This CDR3 region has 14 residues. V dropped 5 bases and J dropped 6; count of bases not matched to a gene: 8. Germline V gives CDR1 SGHAT, CDR2 FQNNGV.

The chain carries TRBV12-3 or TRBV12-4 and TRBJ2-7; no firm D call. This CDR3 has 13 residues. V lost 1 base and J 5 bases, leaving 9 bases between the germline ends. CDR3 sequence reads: CASSLGNPDEQYF. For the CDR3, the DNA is TGTGCCAGCAGTTTAGGTAATCCTGACGAGCAGTACTTC.

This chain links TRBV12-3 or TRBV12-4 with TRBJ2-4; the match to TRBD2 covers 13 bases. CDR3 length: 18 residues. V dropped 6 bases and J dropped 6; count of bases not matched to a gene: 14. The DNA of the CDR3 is TGTGCCAGCAGCCCTGACCCGACTAGCGGGGGGTACTTAAACATTCAGTACTTC. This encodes CASSPDPTSGGYLNIQYF.

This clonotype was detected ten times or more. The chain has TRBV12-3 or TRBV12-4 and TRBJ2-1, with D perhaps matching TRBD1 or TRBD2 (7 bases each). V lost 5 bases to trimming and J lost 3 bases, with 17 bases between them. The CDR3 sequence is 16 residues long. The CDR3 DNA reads TGTGCCAGCAGTCTGTTCAGGGGGAGGGACTACAATGAGCAGTTCTTC. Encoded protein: CASSLFRGRDYNEQFF.

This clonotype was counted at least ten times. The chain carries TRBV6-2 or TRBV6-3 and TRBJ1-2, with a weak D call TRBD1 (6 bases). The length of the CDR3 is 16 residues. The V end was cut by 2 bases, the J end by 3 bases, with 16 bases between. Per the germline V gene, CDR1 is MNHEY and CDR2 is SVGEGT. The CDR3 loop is CASSYGGPRGYYGYTF. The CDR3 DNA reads TGTGCCAGCAGTTACGGAGGACCCAGGGGCTACTATGGCTACACCTTC.

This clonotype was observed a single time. The chain's CDR3 is CSASTRRQILNNEQFF. The DNA for the CDR3 is TGCAGTGCTTCCACCCGCCGACAGATACTTAACAATGAGCAGTTCTTC. This chain joins TRBV20-1 and TRBJ2-1; possibly TRBD1 for D (5 bases). Germline V gene lookup returns CDR1 DFQATT and CDR2 SNEGSKA (reference sequence). Between the trimmed V and J ends, which lost 5 bases and 5 bases, there was a span of 22 bases. This CDR3 is built from 16 residues.

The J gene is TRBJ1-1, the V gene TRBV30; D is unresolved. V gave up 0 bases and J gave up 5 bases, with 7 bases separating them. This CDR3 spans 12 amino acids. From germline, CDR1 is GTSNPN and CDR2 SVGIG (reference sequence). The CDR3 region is CAWSVGRTEAFF. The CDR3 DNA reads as TGTGCCTGGAGTGTAGGCCGGACTGAAGCTTTCTTT.

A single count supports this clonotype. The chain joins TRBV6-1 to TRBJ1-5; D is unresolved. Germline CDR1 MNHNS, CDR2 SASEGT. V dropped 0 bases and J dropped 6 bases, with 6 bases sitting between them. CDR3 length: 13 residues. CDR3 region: CASSEAIGQPQHF. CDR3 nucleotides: TGTGCCAGCAGTGAAGCGATCGGTCAGCCCCAGCATTTT.

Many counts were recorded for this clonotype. For the CDR3, the DNA is TGTGCCAGCAGCTTGGAGGGAGGGGGCCCTGAAGCTTTCTTT. This codes for CASSLEGGGPEAFF. The chain carries TRBV7-3 and TRBJ1-1, with 7 bases matching TRBD1. V lost 3 bases, J lost 6 bases, and 7 bases stayed unmatched. Germline V gene sequence: CDR1 SGHTA, CDR2 FQGTGA. The CDR3 loop spans 14 amino acids.

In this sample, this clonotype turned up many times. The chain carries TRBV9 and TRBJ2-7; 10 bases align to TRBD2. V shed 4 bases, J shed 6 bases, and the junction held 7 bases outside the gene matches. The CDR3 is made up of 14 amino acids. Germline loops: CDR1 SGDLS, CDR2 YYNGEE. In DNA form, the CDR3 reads TGTGCCAGCAGCCCGGGGCTAGCGGGAGCCGAGCAGTACTTC. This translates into CASSPGLAGAEQYF. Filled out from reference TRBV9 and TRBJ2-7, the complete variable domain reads DSGVTQTPKHLITATGQRVTLRCSPRSGDLSVYWYQQSLDQGLQFLIQYYNGEERAKGNILERFSAQQFPDLHSELNLSSLELGDSALYFCASSPGLAGAEQYFGPGTRLTVT.

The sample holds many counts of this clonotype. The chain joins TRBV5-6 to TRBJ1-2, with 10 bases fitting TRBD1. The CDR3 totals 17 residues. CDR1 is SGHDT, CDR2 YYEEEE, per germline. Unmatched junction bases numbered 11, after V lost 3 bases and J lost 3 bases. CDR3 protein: CASSWDRGFSRDYGYTF. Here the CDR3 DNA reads TGTGCCAGCAGCTGGGACAGGGGATTCTCGAGGGACTATGGCTACACCTTC.

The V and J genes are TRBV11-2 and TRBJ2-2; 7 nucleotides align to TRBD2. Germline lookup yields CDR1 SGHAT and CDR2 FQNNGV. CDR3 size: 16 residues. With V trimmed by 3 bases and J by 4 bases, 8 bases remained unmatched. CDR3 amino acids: CASSFMTGGGTGELFF. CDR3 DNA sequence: TGTGCCAGCAGCTTCATGACGGGGGGAGGCACCGGGGAGCTGTTTTTT.

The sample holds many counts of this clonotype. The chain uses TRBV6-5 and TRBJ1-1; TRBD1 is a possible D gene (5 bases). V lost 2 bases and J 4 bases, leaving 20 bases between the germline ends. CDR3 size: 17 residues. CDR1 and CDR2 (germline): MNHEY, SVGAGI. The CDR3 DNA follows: TGTGCCAGCAGTTACGCATCGGGCCAGGGAATCGGCACTGAAGCTTTCTTT. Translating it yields CASSYASGQGIGTEAFF.

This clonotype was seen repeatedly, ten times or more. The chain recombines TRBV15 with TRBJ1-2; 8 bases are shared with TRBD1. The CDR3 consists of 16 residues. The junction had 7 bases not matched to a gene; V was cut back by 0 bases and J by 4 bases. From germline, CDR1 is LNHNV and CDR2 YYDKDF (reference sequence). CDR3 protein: CATSRDPSDRGYGYTF. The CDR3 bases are TGTGCCACCAGCAGAGATCCTTCCGACAGGGGCTATGGCTACACCTTC.

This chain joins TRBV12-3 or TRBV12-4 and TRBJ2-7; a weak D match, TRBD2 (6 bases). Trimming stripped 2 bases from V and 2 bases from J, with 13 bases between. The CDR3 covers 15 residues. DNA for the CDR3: TGTGCCAGCAGTTTATGGAGGGAGAGAACCTACGAGCAGTACTTC. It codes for CASSLWRERTYEQYF.

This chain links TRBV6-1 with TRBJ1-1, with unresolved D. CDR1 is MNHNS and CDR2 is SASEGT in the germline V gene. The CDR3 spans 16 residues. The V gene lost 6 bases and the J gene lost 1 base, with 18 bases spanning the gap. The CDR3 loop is CASSLRRLEKNTEAFF. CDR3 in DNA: TGTGCCAGCAGCCTCCGGAGGCTGGAAAAGAACACTGAAGCTTTCTTT.

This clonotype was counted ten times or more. The CDR3 DNA sequence: TGTGCCTGGAGGAAATCAGGGGGGTACGAGCAGTACTTC. This codes for CAWRKSGGYEQYF. The chain has TRBV30 and TRBJ2-7; tentatively, D is TRBD1 (7 bases). The CDR3 loop spans 13 amino acids. Trimming left V 3 bases short and J 4 bases short, with 13 bases between. The germline V gene encodes CDR1 GTSNPN and CDR2 SVGIG (reference sequence).

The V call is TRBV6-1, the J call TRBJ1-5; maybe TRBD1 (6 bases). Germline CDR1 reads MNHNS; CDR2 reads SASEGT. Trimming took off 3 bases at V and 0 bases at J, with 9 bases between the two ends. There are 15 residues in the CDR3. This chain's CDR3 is CASSDRDNSNQPQHF. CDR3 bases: TGTGCCAGCAGTGACAGGGACAATAGCAATCAGCCCCAGCATTTT.

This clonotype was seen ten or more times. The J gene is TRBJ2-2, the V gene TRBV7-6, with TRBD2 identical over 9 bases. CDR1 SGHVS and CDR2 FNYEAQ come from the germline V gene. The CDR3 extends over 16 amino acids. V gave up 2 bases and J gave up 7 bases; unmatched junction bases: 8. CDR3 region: CASSLKREERGGELFF. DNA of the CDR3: TGTGCCAGCAGCTTAAAGCGGGAGGAGCGGGGCGGGGAGCTGTTTTTT.

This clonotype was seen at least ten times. DNA of the CDR3: TGTGCCAGCAGTTACCTGGAGAGCACGTACTTC. This encodes CASSYLESTYF. The chain uses TRBV6-1 and TRBJ2-5; D is uncertain. Germline V gene lookup returns CDR1 MNHNS and CDR2 SASEGT. The CDR3 spans 11 residues. Trimming removed 5 bases at V and 13 bases at J, with 14 bases between.

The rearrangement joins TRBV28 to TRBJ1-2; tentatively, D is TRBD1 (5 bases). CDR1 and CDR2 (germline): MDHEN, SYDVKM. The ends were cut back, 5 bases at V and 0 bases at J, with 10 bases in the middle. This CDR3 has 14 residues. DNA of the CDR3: TGTGCCAGCAGTGATAGGACAACTAACTATGGCTACACCTTC. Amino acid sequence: CASSDRTTNYGYTF.

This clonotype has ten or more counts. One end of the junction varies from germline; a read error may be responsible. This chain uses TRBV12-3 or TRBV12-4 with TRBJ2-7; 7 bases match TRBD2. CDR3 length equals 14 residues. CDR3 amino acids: CASVPSGGFYGQYF. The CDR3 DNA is TGTGCCAGCGTCCCTAGCGGTGGGTTCTACGGGCAGTACTTC.

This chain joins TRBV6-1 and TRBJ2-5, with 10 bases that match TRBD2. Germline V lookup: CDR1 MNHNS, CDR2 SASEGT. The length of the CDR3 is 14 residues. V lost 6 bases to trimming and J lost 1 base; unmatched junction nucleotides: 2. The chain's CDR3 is CASSGLAVQETQYF. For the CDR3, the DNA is TGTGCCAGCAGCGGACTAGCGGTCCAAGAGACCCAGTACTTC.